One T cell receptor (beta chain) is described in this entry. The data originate from a study of shared clonotypes between healthy human individuals. Study as a whole: There were three CD4 naive, three CD4 memory, two CD8 naive and one CD8 memory plates per donor.

Germline CDR1 ENHRY, CDR2 SYGVKD. This CDR3 is 13 amino acids long. With V trimmed by 10 bases and J by 7 bases, 11 bases remained unmatched. Produced via immunoSEQ multiplex PCR; TCRdb's table is partial and in-frame only. This table holds 2,500,000 or so clones, around 94% found once. This sequence originates from a man younger than 35 in good health. The V gene is TRBV10-3, the J gene TRBJ2-3, with 7 nucleotides matching TRBD2. Specimen: naive CD4+ T cells sorted from blood. Subset of the sample: CD45RA+ positively selected. CDR3 protein: CASARGEGNTQYF. In nucleotides, the CDR3 is TGTGCCAGCGCTCGGGGGGAAGGAAATACGCAGTATTTT.